Shown below are 27 T cell receptor beta chains from a single sample sequenced in a study of blood T cell repertoires in COVID-19. Repertoires were generated with immunoSEQ multiplex PCR, while TCRdb's copy carries only in-frame clones and drops some. The top ten hold around 16% of the sample, which has more than 35,000 clones, over 80% seen once. The sample consisted of peripheral blood. The source of these receptors is a woman between 25 and 40 years old in a cohort sampled during active COVID-19.

V is TRBV19 and J is TRBJ1-2; the D is unclear. This CDR3 region has 14 residues. V lost 4 bases and J 7 bases, leaving 16 bases between the germline ends. The germline CDR1 and CDR2 sequences are LNHDA and SQIVND (reference sequence). The CDR3, as DNA: TGTGCCAGTAGTAAGGCTACGAGGGAACGTGGCTACACCTTC. It encodes CASSKATRERGYTF. The full variable domain, completed using reference TRBV19 and TRBJ1-2, is DGGITQSPKYLFRKEGQNVTLSCEQNLNHDAMYWYRQDPGQGLRLIYYSQIVNDFQKGDIAEGYSVSREKKESFPLTVTSAQKNPTAFYLCASSKATRERGYTFGSGTRLTVV.

The rearrangement joins TRBV7-2 to TRBJ2-5, with 13 bases aligning to TRBD2. The CDR3 spans 15 residues. From germline, CDR1 is SGHTA and CDR2 FQGNSA. With 4 bases clipped from V and 5 bases from J, the junction kept 4 bases outside the gene matches. The CDR3 DNA sequence: TGTGCCAGCAGCTCGACTAGCGGGAGGAGGGAGACCCAGTACTTC. This sequence encodes CASSSTSGRRETQYF.

In nucleotides, the CDR3 is TGTGCCAGCAGTGTCAAAGAACTAGCGGGAGGGCAAGAGCAGTACTTC. It specifies CASSVKELAGGQEQYF. The chain has TRBV2 and TRBJ2-7; 13 positions agree with TRBD2. From germline, CDR1 is SNHLY and CDR2 FYNNEI. J lost 7 bases, V lost 4 bases, and 10 bases had no gene match. The CDR3 covers 16 residues.

V gene TRBV5-1 combines with J gene TRBJ1-1, with 8 positions matching TRBD1. Per the germline V gene, CDR1 is SGHRS and CDR2 is YFSETQ. J gave up 0 bases and V 1 base, and 5 bases lay outside the gene matches. This CDR3 comprises 16 residues. CDR3 region: CASSLTAGGMNTEAFF. The DNA for the CDR3 is TGCGCCAGCAGCTTGACGGCAGGGGGCATGAACACTGAAGCTTTCTTT.

V usage is TRBV5-1 and J usage is TRBJ1-4; D may be TRBD1 (5 bases). The ends were cut back, 0 bases at V and 5 bases at J, with 11 bases in the middle. The CDR3 runs 15 residues. CDR1 and CDR2 (germline): SGHRS, YFSETQ. Here the CDR3 reads CASSLDVGGNEKLFF. As DNA, the CDR3 is TGCGCCAGCAGCTTGGATGTGGGGGGAAATGAAAAACTGTTTTTT.

The V and J genes are TRBV5-1 and TRBJ2-1; TRBD2 matches at 12 bases. Germline lookup yields CDR1 SGHRS and CDR2 YFSETQ. J lost 9 bases, V lost 4 bases, and 8 bases had no gene match. The CDR3 consists of 15 residues. DNA for the CDR3: TGCGCCAGCAGCCTGCGACTAGCGGGAGCAGGTGAGCAGTTCTTC. It codes for CASSLRLAGAGEQFF.

The V gene is TRBV4-1, the J gene TRBJ2-3; a possible D gene is TRBD1 (5 bases). Per germline, CDR1 MGHRA and CDR2 YSYEKL. This CDR3 is built from 16 residues. Trimming left V 0 bases short and J 0 bases short, with 10 bases between. CDR3: CASSQEGPTSTDTQYF. The DNA for the CDR3 is TGCGCCAGCAGCCAAGAGGGGCCAACCAGCACAGATACGCAGTATTTT.

The chain carries TRBV7-2 and TRBJ2-3, with 10 bases identical to TRBD2. The CDR3 spans 16 residues. J lost 0 bases, V lost 5 bases, and 5 bases had no gene match. Germline lookup yields CDR1 SGHTA and CDR2 FQGNSA. The CDR3 region is CASSPRTSGSTDTQYF. In DNA form, the CDR3 reads TGTGCCAGCAGCCCCCGGACTAGCGGTAGCACAGATACGCAGTATTTT.

The V and J genes are TRBV19 and TRBJ2-2, with 9 bases lining up with TRBD2. From germline, CDR1 is LNHDA and CDR2 SQIVND (reference sequence). V was clipped by 4 bases and J by 7 bases; unmatched bases: 10. This CDR3 is 16 amino acids long. For the CDR3, the DNA is TGTGCCAGTAGTACCCCAAGACTAGCGGATGGCGGGGAGCTGTTTTTT. The encoded protein is CASSTPRLADGGELFF. Supplemented by reference TRBV19 and TRBJ2-2, the full variable domain reads DGGITQSPKYLFRKEGQNVTLSCEQNLNHDAMYWYRQDPGQGLRLIYYSQIVNDFQKGDIAEGYSVSREKKESFPLTVTSAQKNPTAFYLCASSTPRLADGGELFFGEGSRLTVL.

V and J are TRBV2 and TRBJ2-1, with 8 bases fitting TRBD2. With V trimmed by 5 bases and J by 0 bases, 3 bases remained unmatched. Germline V lookup: CDR1 SNHLY, CDR2 FYNNEI. This CDR3 comprises 15 residues. CDR3 coding DNA: TGTGCCAGCAGTAAGCGGGGGAGCTCCTACAATGAGCAGTTCTTC. Its translation: CASSKRGSSYNEQFF.

This chain uses TRBV29-1 with TRBJ2-1, with D unclear. Germline V gene data show CDR1 as SQVTM and CDR2 as ANQGSEA. The CDR3 sequence is 12 residues long. The ends were cut back, 3 bases at V and 1 base at J, with 4 bases in the middle. Here the CDR3 reads CSVDRSYNEQFF. In DNA form, the CDR3 reads TGCAGCGTTGATAGATCCTACAATGAGCAGTTCTTC.

This clone showed up just a few times. This chain uses TRBV4-2 with TRBJ2-7; 8 bases are a match to TRBD2. The V gene end was trimmed by 3 bases and the J gene end by 4 bases; junction bases not matched to a gene: 11. CDR1 is LGHNA and CDR2 is YNFKEQ in the germline V gene. This CDR3 has 16 amino acids. CDR3 in amino acids: CASSQGTGTSLYEQYF. Written as DNA, the CDR3 is TGTGCCAGCAGCCAGGGAACCGGGACTAGTCTTTACGAGCAGTACTTC.

This clone was detected only once. The V call is TRBV9, the J call TRBJ2-7; 7 bases are a match to TRBD1. The CDR3 is made up of 15 amino acids. The germline V gene has CDR1 SGDLS and CDR2 YYNGEE. V was pared by 1 base and J by 3 bases, with 7 bases of the junction left unmatched. The CDR3 is CASSVNPGQFYEQYF. In DNA, the CDR3 is TGTGCCAGCAGCGTAAACCCGGGACAGTTCTACGAGCAGTACTTC.

The CDR3 region is CASSSRYNTIYF. The CDR3 nucleotides read TGTGCCAGCAGCTCCCGGTATAACACCATATATTTT. This sequence joins TRBV3-1 (or the pseudogene TRBV3-2) and TRBJ1-3; no reliable D call. There are 12 residues in the CDR3. Trimming pared 5 bases from V and 7 bases from J, leaving 9 bases between. Germline CDR1 is LGHDT and CDR2 is YNNKEL (reference sequence).

The chain combines TRBV9 with TRBJ2-1; 13 bases fit TRBD2. This CDR3 spans 15 amino acids. Germline values: CDR1 SGDLS, CDR2 YYNGEE. V trimming: 0 bases; J trimming: 10 bases; junction bases outside the gene matches: 4. CDR3 nucleotide sequence: TGTGCCAGCAGCGTAGGGACTAGCGGGAGCAACGAGCAGTTCTTC. This translates into CASSVGTSGSNEQFF.

The V call is TRBV7-9, the J call TRBJ1-2; 7 bases match TRBD1. Germline V lookup: CDR1 SEHNR, CDR2 FQNEAQ (reference sequence). The length of the CDR3 is 17 residues. Trimming removed 2 bases from V and 5 bases from J; junction bases left unmatched: 14. The CDR3 here is CASSLTPPGQTPYGYTF. CDR3 coding DNA: TGTGCCAGCAGCTTAACCCCGCCGGGACAGACACCTTATGGCTACACCTTC. Based on the CDR3 plus reference TRBV7-9 and TRBJ1-2, the full variable domain is DTGVSQNPRHKITKRGQNVTFRCDPISEHNRLYWYRQTLGQGPEFLTYFQNEAQLEKSRLLSDRFSAERPKGSFSTLEIQRTEQGDSAMYLCASSLTPPGQTPYGYTFGSGTRLTVV.

The rearrangement links TRBV24-1 to TRBJ1-2; possible D gene TRBD1, 6 bases. The CDR3 spans 15 residues. Germline loops: CDR1 KGHDR, CDR2 SFDVKD. With 4 bases removed from V and 8 bases from J, the gap between germline ends came to 19 bases. CDR3 amino acids: CATSDPLGGRGGYTF. The CDR3 DNA reads as TGTGCCACCAGTGACCCCTTGGGGGGGCGAGGGGGCTACACCTTC.

V is TRBV6-1 and J is TRBJ2-7, with D possibly matching TRBD2 (5 bases). CDR1 is MNHNS and CDR2 is SASEGT in the germline V gene. The CDR3 has 13 amino acids. The V end was cut by 3 bases, the J end by 0 bases, with 6 bases between. The CDR3 DNA is TGTGCCAGCAGTGAGGGGAGCTCCTACGAGCAGTACTTC. This sequence encodes CASSEGSSYEQYF.

This clone was seen more than once but under ten times. The chain links TRBV4-1 to TRBJ2-7; D not certain. The CDR3 totals 14 residues. V lost 1 base and J lost 0, with 7 bases in between. The germline CDR1 and CDR2 sequences are MGHRA and YSYEKL. DNA for the CDR3: TGCGCCAGCAGCCAAGGGTACACCTCCTACGAGCAGTACTTC. It yields the protein CASSQGYTSYEQYF.

The chain is built from TRBV5-1 and TRBJ2-5; the D is unclear. V shed 1 base and J shed 0 bases, with 7 bases lying between them. The CDR3 has 14 residues. The germline gives CDR1 SGHRS, CDR2 YFSETQ. The CDR3 bases are TGCGCCAGCAGCTTGATGTCGGACCAAGAGACCCAGTACTTC. It encodes CASSLMSDQETQYF. Using reference TRBV5-1 and TRBJ2-5 for the parts outside the CDR3, the full variable domain is KAGVTQTPRYLIKTRGQQVTLSCSPISGHRSVSWYQQTPGQGLQFLFEYFSETQRNKGNFPGRFSGRQFSNSRSEMNVSTLELGDSALYLCASSLMSDQETQYFGPGTRLLVL.

This sequence joins TRBV11-1 and TRBJ2-1; 12 bases map to TRBD2. CDR1 and CDR2 (germline): SGHAT, FQDESV (reference sequence). This CDR3 is 16 amino acids long. V gave up 4 bases and J gave up 4 bases; unmatched junction bases: 5. CDR3 loop: CASSSKLAGGYNEQFF. The CDR3 DNA follows: TGTGCCAGCAGCTCGAAGCTAGCGGGGGGGTACAATGAGCAGTTCTTC.

The V gene is TRBV19, the J gene TRBJ2-1; no definite D call. The CDR3 spans 11 residues. Germline CDR1 LNHDA, CDR2 SQIVND (reference sequence). Trimming took off 8 bases at V and 0 bases at J, with 2 bases between the two ends. The CDR3 DNA follows: TGTGCCAGTTACTCCTACAATGAGCAGTTCTTC. Translating gives CASYSYNEQFF.

The CDR3 reads CASSLEDGGTQYF. CDR3 bases: TGCGCCAGCAGCTTGGAGGACGGGGGTACCCAGTACTTC. The chain carries TRBV5-1 and TRBJ2-5; perhaps TRBD2 as D (6 bases). V lost 0 bases to trimming and J lost 8 bases, with 11 bases between them. The germline gives CDR1 SGHRS, CDR2 YFSETQ. This CDR3 is built from 13 residues. The whole variable domain, filled in from reference TRBV5-1 and TRBJ2-5, reads KAGVTQTPRYLIKTRGQQVTLSCSPISGHRSVSWYQQTPGQGLQFLFEYFSETQRNKGNFPGRFSGRQFSNSRSEMNVSTLELGDSALYLCASSLEDGGTQYFGPGTRLLVL.

This chain connects TRBV5-1 to TRBJ2-7, with 14 bases fitting TRBD2. With the DNA end fitting TRBJ2-1 better, the J assignment may be wrong. Germline CDR1 reads SGHRS; CDR2 reads YFSETQ. The CDR3 sequence is 18 residues long. CDR3 protein: CASSLGLAGGPTDNEQFF. In DNA, the CDR3 is TGCGCCAGCAGCTTGGGACTAGCGGGAGGGCCTACAGACAATGAGCAGTTCTTC.

This CDR3 is CASSFSQGDQSYEQYF. The CDR3 nucleotides are TGTGCCAGCAGTTTTTCTCAGGGGGATCAGTCCTACGAGCAGTACTTC. V is TRBV27 and J is TRBJ2-7; 7 bases align to TRBD1. The J segment lost 1 base and the V segment lost 3 bases, leaving 9 bases of the junction unmatched. Germline-derived CDR1 and CDR2 are MNHEY and SMNVEV (reference sequence). CDR3 length equals 16 residues.

The rearrangement joins TRBV9 to TRBJ2-1; D not resolved. Trimming shortened V by 3 bases and J by 8 bases, and 6 bases separated the two germline ends. The CDR3 covers 11 residues. Germline CDR1 is SGDLS and CDR2 is YYNGEE. The DNA for the CDR3 is TGTGCCAGCAGCGCCCGCGATGAGCAGTTCTTC. Translation gives CASSARDEQFF.

V is TRBV2 and J is TRBJ2-7; D gene ambiguous. This CDR3 has 12 residues. The germline V gene encodes CDR1 SNHLY and CDR2 FYNNEI. The ends were cut back, 7 bases at V and 4 bases at J, with 11 bases in the middle. CDR3 amino acids: CASTSLSYEQYF. DNA for the CDR3: TGTGCCAGCACCTCACTAAGTTACGAGCAGTACTTC.